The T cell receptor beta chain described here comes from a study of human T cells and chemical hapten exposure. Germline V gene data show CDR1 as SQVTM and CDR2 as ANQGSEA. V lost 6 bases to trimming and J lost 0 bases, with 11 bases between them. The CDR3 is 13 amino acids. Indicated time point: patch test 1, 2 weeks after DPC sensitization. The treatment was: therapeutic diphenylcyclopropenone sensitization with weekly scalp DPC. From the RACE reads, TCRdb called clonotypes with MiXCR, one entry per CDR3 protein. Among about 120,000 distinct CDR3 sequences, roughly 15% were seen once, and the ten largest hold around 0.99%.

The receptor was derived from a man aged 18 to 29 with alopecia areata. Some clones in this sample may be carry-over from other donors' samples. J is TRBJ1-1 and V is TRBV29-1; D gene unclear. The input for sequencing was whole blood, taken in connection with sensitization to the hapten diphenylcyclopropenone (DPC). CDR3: CSVPGELNTEAFF. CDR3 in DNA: TGCAGCGTCCCCGGGGAATTGAACACTGAAGCTTTCTTT. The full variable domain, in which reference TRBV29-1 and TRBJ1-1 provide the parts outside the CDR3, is SAVISQKPSRDICQRGTSLTIQCQVDSQVTMMFWYRQQPGQSLTLIATANQGSEATYESGFVIDKFPISRPNLTFSTLTVSNMSPEDSSIYLCSVPGELNTEAFFGQGTRLTVV.